The sequence of this T cell receptor beta chain was determined in a study of memory CD4+ T cells and cytomegalovirus serostatus. Overall study context: Of the healthy Belgian adults, several were CMV seropositive and more than 20 seronegative. Study results and limitations: Each of approximately 73 CMV-associated TCRbeta sequences occurred in one to five individuals. Suggested: most of the CMV-linked TCR signature lies in CD4+ memory cells.

Sequencing was performed with immunoSEQ multiplex PCR; in TCRdb, only in-frame clones are kept and a portion is missing. The data hold roughly 28,000 clones, with over 70% observed a single time. Single viable CD3+CD4+CD8-CD45RO+ cells were sorted as the memory CD4+ T cells. Donors' CMV status reflects serum IgG against pp150, pp28, p38, p52. Per the germline V gene, CDR1 is SGHVS and CDR2 is FQNEAQ. This CDR3 has 14 residues. V was trimmed by 3 bases and J by 5 bases, leaving 13 bases between them. This clone was detected only once. Its specificity is not known. The receptor comes from an adult in good health and CMV-seronegative. The sample was memory CD4+ T cells from blood. The chain employs TRBV7-8 and TRBJ2-5, with a weak D call TRBD2 (5 bases). Here the CDR3 reads CASSFKLGQETQYF. The CDR3 region has the DNA TGTGCCAGCAGCTTCAAACTAGGGCAGGAGACCCAGTACTTC.